This paragraph covers one T cell receptor (beta chain) sequence. The data were obtained in a study of blood T cell repertoires in COVID-19. Per the original data handling: Estimation of nucleated cell counts was performed using reference gene primer amplification. Measured with immunoSEQ multiplex PCR; TCRdb has only the in-frame clones, and not every one. That table gives V, J and clone size, and the DNA gave D and trimming. The top ten hold around 2.2% of the sample, which has 200,000 to 250,000 clones, 88% seen once. Germline assignment: CDR1 KGHSY and CDR2 FQNENV. V was pared by 5 bases and J by 5 bases, with 6 bases between. CDR3 size: 11 residues.

This clonotype originated in a woman aged 40 to 50 who had recovered from COVID-19. The sample was peripheral blood. The genes are TRBV16 and TRBJ1-2; D is ambiguous. CDR3 DNA: TGTGCCAGCAGCGGGGAGTATGGCTACACCTTC. Protein sequence: CASSGEYGYTF.